One sample yielded the 8 T cell receptor beta chains listed below, sequenced in a study of tumor and adjacent non-tumor tissue in lung cancer. The template was RNA from unsorted bulk tissue. A modified ARM-PCR protocol with three rounds of nested PCR amplified TCRbeta. TCRdb reprocessed the multiplex PCR reads with MiXCR, giving one entry per CDR3 protein. The sample consists of roughly 140,000 distinct CDR3 sequences, around 61% of them appearing once. Specimen: lung tumor tissue. The receptor set was obtained from a man aged 60-69 years with small cell lung cancer.

This clonotype was seen repeatedly, ten times or more. The V gene is TRBV6-5, the J gene TRBJ2-1; TRBD1 matches 7 bases. The germline V gene encodes CDR1 MNHEY and CDR2 SVGAGI. This CDR3 region has 14 residues. V was clipped by 7 bases and J by 6 bases; unmatched bases: 9. The CDR3 DNA reads TGTGCCAGCACCTGGGGAACAGGGGCCAATGAGCAGTTCTTC. Amino acids: CASTWGTGANEQFF.

Turning to this clonotype: One base away lies a much larger clone, so this may be a sequencing read error. The V call is TRBV13, the J call TRBJ2-1, with a possible D match to TRBD1 (5 bases). Germline CDR1 PRHDT, CDR2 FYEKMQ (reference sequence). There are 13 residues in the CDR3. The CDR3 sequence: CASNLQDYNEQFF. In DNA form, the CDR3 reads TGTGCCAGCAACTTACAGGACTACAATGAGCAGTTCTTC. Full variable domain (outside the CDR3, taken from reference TRBV13 and TRBJ2-1): AAGVIQSPRHLIKEKRETATLKCYPIPRHDTVYWYQQGPGQDPQFLISFYEKMQSDKGSIPDRFSAQQFSDYHSELNMSSLELGDSALYFCASNLQDYNEQFFGPGTRLTVL.

This clonotype came up a few times. V gene TRBV6-5 combines with J gene TRBJ1-6; D gene ambiguous. Trimming cost V 8 bases and J 9 bases, with 14 bases left between them. CDR1 and CDR2 from the germline V gene are MNHEY and SVGAGI. The CDR3 runs to 13 residues. CDR3 in amino acids: CASAIGRSSPLHF. The CDR3, as DNA: TGTGCCAGCGCAATCGGGAGGAGTTCACCCCTCCACTTT.

The genes are TRBV11-2 and TRBJ1-1; unclear D gene. The CDR3 extends over 14 amino acids. Germline-derived CDR1 and CDR2 are SGHAT and FQNNGV. The chain's CDR3 is CASGSSWKNTEAFF. The CDR3 DNA is TGTGCAAGCGGCTCCAGCTGGAAGAACACTGAAGCTTTCTTT.

The chain couples TRBV29-1 to TRBJ2-3; D gene unclear. The CDR3 has 15 residues. CDR1 and CDR2 from the germline V gene are SQVTM and ANQGSEA. Trimming removed 1 base from V and 0 bases from J, with 11 bases in between. In DNA form, the CDR3 reads TGCAGCGTTGAAGGTTTAGGTGGGAGCACAGATACGCAGTATTTT. It yields the protein CSVEGLGGSTDTQYF.

This clonotype occurred a few times. This chain uses TRBV20-1 with TRBJ2-7; D remains unclear. Trimming pared 7 bases from V and 3 bases from J, leaving 10 bases between. Germline V CDR1 and CDR2: DFQATT, SNEGSKA (reference sequence). This CDR3 is 11 amino acids long. In DNA, the CDR3 is TGCAGTGTTGCCGACAACTACGAGCAGTACGTC. This translates into CSVADNYEQYV.

This clonotype was seen at least ten times. The chain uses TRBV12-3 or TRBV12-4 and TRBJ1-6, with D possibly TRBD1 on 6 matching bases. V was shortened by 7 bases and J by 8 bases, with 15 bases between the two germline ends. The CDR3 has 14 amino acids. The CDR3 DNA sequence: TGTGCCAGCACCCACAGGGAGTTGCATTCACCCCTCCACTTT. Amino acid sequence: CASTHRELHSPLHF.

Note on this clonotype: At one boundary the junction diverges from the germline segment, which might be a read error. The V call is TRBV19, the J call TRBJ2-2, with TRBD1 as a possible D gene (5 bases). The CDR3 loop spans 15 amino acids. Germline CDR1 and CDR2: LNHDA and SQIVND (reference sequence). The CDR3, as DNA: TGTGCCAGTGGTATTGGGCCAGGGTTTACCGGGGAGCTGTTTTTT. This codes for CASGIGPGFTGELFF.